This T cell receptor (beta chain) was recorded in a study of CD8 T cell repertoires and HIV-1 epitope variants. A single count supports this clone. Its antigen is not known. Germline CDR1 SGDLS, CDR2 YYNGEE. The CDR3 has 14 residues. Trimming took 4 bases from V and 13 from J; bases not matched to a gene: 16. Assay: immunoSEQ multiplex PCR; the TCRdb copy retains only in-frame clones and omits some. The sample consists of around 5,300 clones, approximately 70% of them appearing once. The chain couples TRBV9 to TRBJ2-5; TRBD1 agrees at 7 bases. The source is a male donor with HIV. Sequencing used cultured CD8+ T cells derived from PBMCs. The CDR3 DNA is TGTGCCAGCAGCCCTACGACAGGGCACCCAGGACCGTACTTC. As protein: CASSPTTGHPGPYF.